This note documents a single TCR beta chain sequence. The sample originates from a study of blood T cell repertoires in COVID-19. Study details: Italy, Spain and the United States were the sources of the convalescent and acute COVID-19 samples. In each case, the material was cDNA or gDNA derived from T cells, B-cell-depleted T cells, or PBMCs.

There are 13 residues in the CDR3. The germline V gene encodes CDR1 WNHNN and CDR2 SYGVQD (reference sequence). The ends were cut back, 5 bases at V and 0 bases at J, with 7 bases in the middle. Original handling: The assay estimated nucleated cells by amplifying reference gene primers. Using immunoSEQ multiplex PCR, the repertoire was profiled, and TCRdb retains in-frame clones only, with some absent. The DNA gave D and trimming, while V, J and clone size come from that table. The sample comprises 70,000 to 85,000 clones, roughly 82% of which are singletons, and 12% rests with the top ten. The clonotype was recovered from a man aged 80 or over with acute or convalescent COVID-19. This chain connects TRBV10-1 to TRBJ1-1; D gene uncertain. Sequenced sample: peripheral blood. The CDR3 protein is CASSSQLNTEAFF. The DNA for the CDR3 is TGCGCCAGCAGTTCACAGCTGAACACTGAAGCTTTCTTT.